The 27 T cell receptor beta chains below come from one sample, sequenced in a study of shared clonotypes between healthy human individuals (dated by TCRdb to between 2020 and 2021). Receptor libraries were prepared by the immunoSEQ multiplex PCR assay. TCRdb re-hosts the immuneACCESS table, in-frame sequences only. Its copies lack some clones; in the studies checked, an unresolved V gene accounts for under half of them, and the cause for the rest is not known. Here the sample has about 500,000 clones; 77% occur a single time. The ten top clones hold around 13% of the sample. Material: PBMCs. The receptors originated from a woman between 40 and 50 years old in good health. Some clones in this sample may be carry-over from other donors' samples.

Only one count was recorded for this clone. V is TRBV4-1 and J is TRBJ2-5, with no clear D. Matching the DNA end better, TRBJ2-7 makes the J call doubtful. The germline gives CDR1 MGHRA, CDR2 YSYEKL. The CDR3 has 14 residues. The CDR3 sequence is CASSQEKNLYEQYF. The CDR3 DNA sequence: TGCGCCAGCAGCCAAGAAAAGAATCTCTACGAGCAGTACTTC.

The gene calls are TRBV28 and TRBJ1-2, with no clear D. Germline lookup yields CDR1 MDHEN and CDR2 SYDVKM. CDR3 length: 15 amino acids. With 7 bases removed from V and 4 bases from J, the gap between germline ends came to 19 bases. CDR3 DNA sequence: TGTGCCAGCAATCCATCGTCGGGGTTCCGCTATGGCTACACCTTC. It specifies CASNPSSGFRYGYTF.

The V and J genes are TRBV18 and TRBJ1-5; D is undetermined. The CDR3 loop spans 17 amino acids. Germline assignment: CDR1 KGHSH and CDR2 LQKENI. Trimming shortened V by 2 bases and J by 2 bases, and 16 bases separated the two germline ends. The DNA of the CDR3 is TGTGCCAGCTCACCATTTTCCACTCAAGCCGGCAATCAGCCCCAGCATTTT. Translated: CASSPFSTQAGNQPQHF.

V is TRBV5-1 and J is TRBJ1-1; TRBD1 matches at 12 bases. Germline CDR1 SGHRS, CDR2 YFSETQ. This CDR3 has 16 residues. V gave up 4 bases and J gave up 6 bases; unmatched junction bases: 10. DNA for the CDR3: TGCGCCAGCAGCGCGGTCGGGGGACAGGGGGCGTCTGAAGCTTTCTTT. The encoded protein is CASSAVGGQGASEAFF.

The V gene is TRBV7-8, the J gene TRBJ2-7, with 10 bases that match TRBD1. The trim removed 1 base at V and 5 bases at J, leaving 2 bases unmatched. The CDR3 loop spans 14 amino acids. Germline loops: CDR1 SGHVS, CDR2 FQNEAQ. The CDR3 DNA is TGTGCCAGCAGCTTAGACGGGACAGGGGACGAGCAGTACTTC. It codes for CASSLDGTGDEQYF.

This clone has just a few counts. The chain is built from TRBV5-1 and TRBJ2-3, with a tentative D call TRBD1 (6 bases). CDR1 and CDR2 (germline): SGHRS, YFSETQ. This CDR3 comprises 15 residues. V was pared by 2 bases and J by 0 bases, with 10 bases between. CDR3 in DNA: TGCGCCAGCAGCTTTCTGGGGACAAGCACAGATACGCAGTATTTT. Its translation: CASSFLGTSTDTQYF. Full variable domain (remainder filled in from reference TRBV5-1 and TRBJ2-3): KAGVTQTPRYLIKTRGQQVTLSCSPISGHRSVSWYQQTPGQGLQFLFEYFSETQRNKGNFPGRFSGRQFSNSRSEMNVSTLELGDSALYLCASSFLGTSTDTQYFGPGTRLTVL.

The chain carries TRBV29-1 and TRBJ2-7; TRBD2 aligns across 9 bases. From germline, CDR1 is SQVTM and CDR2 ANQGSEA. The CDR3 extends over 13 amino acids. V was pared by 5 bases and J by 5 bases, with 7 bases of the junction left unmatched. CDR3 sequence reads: CSVWSSGTDEQYF. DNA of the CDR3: TGCAGCGTTTGGTCTAGCGGGACTGACGAGCAGTACTTC.

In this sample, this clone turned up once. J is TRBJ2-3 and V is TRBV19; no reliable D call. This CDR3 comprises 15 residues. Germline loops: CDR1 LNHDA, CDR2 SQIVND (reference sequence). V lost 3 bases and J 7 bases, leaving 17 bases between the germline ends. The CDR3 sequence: CASSIDLVGSNTQYF. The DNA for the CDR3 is TGTGCCAGTAGTATTGATTTGGTCGGGTCTAATACGCAGTATTTT.

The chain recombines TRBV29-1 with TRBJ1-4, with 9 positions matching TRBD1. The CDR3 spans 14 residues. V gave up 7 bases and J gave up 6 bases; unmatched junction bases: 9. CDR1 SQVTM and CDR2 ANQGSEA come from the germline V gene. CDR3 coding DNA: TGCAGCGCATCGCCGGGACAGGGCGATGAAAAACTGTTTTTT. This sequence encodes CSASPGQGDEKLFF.

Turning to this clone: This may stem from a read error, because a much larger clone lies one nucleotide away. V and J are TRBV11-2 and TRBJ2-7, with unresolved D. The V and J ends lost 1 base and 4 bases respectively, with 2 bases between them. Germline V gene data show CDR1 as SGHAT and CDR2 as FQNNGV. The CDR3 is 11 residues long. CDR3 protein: CASSLAYEQYF. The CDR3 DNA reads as TGTGCCAGCAGCTTAGCTTACGAGCAGTACTTC. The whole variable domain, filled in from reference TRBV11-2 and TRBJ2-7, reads EAGVAQSPRYKIIEKRQSVAFWCNPISGHATLYWYQQILGQGPKLLIQFQNNGVVDDSQLPKDRFSAERLKGVDSTLKIQPAKLEDSAVYLCASSLAYEQYFGPGTRLTVT.

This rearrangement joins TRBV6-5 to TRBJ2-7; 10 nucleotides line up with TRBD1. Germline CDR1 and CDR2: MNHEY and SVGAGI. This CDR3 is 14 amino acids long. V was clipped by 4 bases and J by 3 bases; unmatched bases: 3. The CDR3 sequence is CASSSRTGGYEQYF. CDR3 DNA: TGTGCCAGCAGTTCCAGGACAGGGGGCTACGAGCAGTACTTC.

The CDR3 region has the DNA TGTGCCAGCACGGAAACCTACAATGAGCAGTTCTTC. Translating it yields CASTETYNEQFF. The rearrangement joins TRBV28 to TRBJ2-1; D uncertain. Between the trimmed V and J ends, which lost 7 bases and 2 bases, there was a span of 6 bases. The CDR3 totals 12 residues. Germline V gene data show CDR1 as MDHEN and CDR2 as SYDVKM.

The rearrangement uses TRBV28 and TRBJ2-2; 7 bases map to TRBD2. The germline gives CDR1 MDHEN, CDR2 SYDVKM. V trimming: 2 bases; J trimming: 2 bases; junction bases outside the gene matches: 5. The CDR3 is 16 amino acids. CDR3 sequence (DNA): TGTGCCAGCAGTTTACTAGGCGGGAGTAACACCGGGGAGCTGTTTTTT. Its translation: CASSLLGGSNTGELFF.

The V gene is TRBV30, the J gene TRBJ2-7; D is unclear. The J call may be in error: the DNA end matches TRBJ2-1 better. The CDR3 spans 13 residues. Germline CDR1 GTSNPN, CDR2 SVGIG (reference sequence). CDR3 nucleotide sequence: TGTGCCTGGGAGAACGCAGTTTACAATGAGCAGTTCTTC. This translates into CAWENAVYNEQFF.

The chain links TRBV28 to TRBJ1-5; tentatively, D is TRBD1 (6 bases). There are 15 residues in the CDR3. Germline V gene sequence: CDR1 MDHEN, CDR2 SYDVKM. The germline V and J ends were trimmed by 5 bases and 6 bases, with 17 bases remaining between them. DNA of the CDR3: TGTGCCAGCAGTAATCATAGGGGAGGGGGTCAGCCCCAGCATTTT. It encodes CASSNHRGGGQPQHF.

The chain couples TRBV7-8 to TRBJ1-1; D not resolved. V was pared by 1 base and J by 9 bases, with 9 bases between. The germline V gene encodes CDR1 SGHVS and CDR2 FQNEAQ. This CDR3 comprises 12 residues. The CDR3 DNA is TGTGCCAGCAGCTTAGTAGCCACCCAAGCTTTCTTT. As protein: CASSLVATQAFF.

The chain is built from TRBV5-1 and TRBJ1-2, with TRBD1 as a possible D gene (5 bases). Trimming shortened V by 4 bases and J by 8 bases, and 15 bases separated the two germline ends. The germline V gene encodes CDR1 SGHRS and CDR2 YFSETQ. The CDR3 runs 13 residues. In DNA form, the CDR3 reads TGCGCCAGCAGCCCGGATGGGGCGCGCGGCTACACCTTC. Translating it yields CASSPDGARGYTF. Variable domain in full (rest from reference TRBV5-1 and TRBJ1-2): KAGVTQTPRYLIKTRGQQVTLSCSPISGHRSVSWYQQTPGQGLQFLFEYFSETQRNKGNFPGRFSGRQFSNSRSEMNVSTLELGDSALYLCASSPDGARGYTFGSGTRLTVV.

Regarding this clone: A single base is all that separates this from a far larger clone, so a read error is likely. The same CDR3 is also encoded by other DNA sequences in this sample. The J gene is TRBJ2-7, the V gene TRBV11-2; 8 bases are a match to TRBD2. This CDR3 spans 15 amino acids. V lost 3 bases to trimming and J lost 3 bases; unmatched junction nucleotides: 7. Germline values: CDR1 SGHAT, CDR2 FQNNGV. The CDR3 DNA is TGTGCCAGCAGCTTGGCCGTAGCGGGGATCTACGAGCAGTACTTC. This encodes CASSLAVAGIYEQYF. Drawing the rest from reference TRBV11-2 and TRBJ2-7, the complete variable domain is EAGVAQSPRYKIIEKRQSVAFWCNPISGHATLYWYQQILGQGPKLLIQFQNNGVVDDSQLPKDRFSAERLKGVDSTLKIQPAKLEDSAVYLCASSLAVAGIYEQYFGPGTRLTVT.

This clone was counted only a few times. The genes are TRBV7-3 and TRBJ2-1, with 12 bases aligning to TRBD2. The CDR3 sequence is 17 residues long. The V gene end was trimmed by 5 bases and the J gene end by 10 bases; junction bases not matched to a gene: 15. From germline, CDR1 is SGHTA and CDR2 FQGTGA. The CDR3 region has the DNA TGTGCCAGCAGCCCAAGATCCCTAGCGGGAGGGTCCCGGGAGCAGTTCTTC. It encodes CASSPRSLAGGSREQFF.

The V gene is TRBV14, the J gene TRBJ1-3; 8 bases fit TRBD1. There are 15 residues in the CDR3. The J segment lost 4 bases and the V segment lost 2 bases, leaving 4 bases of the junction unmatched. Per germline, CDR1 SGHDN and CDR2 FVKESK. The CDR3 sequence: CASSQPWTGGNTIYF. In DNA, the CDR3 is TGTGCCAGCAGCCAACCATGGACAGGGGGAAACACCATATATTTT.

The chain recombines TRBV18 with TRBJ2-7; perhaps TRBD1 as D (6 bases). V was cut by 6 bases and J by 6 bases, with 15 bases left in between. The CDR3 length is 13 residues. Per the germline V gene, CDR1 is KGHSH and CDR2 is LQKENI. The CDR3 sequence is CASSTGQRSEQYF. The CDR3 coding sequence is TGTGCCAGCTCTACTGGACAGCGGTCCGAGCAGTACTTC.

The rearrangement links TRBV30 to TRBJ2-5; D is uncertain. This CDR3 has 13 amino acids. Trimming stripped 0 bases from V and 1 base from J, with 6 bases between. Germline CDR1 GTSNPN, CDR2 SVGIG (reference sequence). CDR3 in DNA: TGTGCCTGGAGTGTATACGTCCAAGAGACCCAGTACTTC. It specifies CAWSVYVQETQYF.

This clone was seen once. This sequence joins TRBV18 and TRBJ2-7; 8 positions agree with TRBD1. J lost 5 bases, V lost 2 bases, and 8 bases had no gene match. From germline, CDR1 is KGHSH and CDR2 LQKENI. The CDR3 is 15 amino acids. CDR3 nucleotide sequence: TGTGCCAGCTCACCAAGACAGGGGCTTAAGGACGAGCAGTACTTC. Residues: CASSPRQGLKDEQYF.

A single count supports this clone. The CDR3, as DNA: TGCGCCAGCAGCTCCAAAGCGGGAGGGGACACCGGGGAGCTGTTTTTT. Translation: CASSSKAGGDTGELFF. The gene calls are TRBV5-1 and TRBJ2-2, with 10 bases that match TRBD2. The CDR3 covers 16 residues. The germline gives CDR1 SGHRS, CDR2 YFSETQ. After removal of 3 bases from V and 3 bases from J, the junction contained 5 bases not matched to a gene.

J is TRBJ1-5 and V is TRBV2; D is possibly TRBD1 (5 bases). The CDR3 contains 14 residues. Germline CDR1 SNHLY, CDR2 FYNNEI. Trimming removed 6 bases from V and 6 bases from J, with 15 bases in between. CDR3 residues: CASRWDGVGQPQHF. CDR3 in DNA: TGTGCCAGCAGGTGGGACGGAGTGGGTCAGCCCCAGCATTTT.

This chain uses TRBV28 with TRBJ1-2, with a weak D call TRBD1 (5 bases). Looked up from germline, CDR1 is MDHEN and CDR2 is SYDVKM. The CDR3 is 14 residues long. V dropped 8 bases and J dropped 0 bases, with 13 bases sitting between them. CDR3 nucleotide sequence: TGTGCCAGCTCGCCGACGGGGGCTAACTATGGCTACACCTTC. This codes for CASSPTGANYGYTF.

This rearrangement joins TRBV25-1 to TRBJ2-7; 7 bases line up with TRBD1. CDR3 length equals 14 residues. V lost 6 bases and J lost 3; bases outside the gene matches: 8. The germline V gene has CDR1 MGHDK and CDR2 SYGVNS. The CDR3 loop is CASRGTAQIYEQYF. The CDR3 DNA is TGTGCCAGCAGAGGGACAGCTCAAATCTACGAGCAGTACTTC.